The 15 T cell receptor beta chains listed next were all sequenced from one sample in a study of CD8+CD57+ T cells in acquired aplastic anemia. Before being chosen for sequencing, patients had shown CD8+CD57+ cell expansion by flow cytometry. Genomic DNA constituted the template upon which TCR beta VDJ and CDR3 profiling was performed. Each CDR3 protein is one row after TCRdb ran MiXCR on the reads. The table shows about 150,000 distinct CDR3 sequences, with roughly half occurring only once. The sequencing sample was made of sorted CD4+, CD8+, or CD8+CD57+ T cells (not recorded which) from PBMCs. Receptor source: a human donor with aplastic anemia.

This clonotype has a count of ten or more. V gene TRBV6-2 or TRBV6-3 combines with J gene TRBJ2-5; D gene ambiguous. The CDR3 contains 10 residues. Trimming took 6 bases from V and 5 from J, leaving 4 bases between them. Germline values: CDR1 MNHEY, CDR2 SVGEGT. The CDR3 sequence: CASRGETQYF. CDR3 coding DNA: TGTGCCAGCAGGGGGGAGACCCAGTACTTC.

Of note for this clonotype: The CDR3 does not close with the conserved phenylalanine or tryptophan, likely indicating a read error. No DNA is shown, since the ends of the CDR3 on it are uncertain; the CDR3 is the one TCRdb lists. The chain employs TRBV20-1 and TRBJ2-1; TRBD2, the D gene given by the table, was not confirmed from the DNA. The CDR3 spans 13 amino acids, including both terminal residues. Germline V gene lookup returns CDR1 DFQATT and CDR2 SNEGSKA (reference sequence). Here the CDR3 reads CSATSGGNNEQLL.

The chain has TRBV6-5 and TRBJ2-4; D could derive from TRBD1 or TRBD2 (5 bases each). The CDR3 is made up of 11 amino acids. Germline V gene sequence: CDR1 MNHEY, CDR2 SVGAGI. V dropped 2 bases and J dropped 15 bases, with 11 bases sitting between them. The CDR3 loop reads CASSYGASWYF. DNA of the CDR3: TGTGCCAGCAGTTACGGGGCTAGCTGGTACTTC.

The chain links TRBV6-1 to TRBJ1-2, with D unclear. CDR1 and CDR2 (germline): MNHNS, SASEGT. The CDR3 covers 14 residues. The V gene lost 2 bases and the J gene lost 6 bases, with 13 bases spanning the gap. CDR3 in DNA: TGTGCCAGCAGTGAATTCGCTTATGTAGATGGCTACACCTTC. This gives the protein CASSEFAYVDGYTF.

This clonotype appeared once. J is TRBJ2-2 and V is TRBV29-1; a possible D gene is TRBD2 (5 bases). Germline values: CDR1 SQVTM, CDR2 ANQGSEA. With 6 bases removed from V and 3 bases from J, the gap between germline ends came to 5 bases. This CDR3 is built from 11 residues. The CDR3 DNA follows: TGCAGCGTGAGGGACACCGGGGAGCTGTTTTTT. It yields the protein CSVRDTGELFF.

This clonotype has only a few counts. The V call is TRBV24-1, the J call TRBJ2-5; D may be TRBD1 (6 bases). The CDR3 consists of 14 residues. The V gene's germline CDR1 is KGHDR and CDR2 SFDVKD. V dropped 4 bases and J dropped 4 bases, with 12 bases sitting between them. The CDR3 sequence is CATSDPGRGETQYF. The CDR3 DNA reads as TGTGCCACCAGTGACCCCGGCAGGGGAGAGACCCAGTACTTC.

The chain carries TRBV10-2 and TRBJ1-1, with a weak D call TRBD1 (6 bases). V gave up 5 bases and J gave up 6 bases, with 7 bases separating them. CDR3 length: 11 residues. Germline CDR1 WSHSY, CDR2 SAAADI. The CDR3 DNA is TGCGCCAGCAGTCGACAGGCTGAAGCTTTCTTT. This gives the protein CASSRQAEAFF.

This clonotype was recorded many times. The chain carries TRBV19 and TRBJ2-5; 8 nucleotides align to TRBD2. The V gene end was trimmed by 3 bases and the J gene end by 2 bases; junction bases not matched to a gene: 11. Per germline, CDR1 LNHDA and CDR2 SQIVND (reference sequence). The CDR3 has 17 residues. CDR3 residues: CASSISWSGGPQETQYF. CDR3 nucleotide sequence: TGTGCCAGTAGTATTTCTTGGAGCGGGGGCCCTCAAGAGACCCAGTACTTC.

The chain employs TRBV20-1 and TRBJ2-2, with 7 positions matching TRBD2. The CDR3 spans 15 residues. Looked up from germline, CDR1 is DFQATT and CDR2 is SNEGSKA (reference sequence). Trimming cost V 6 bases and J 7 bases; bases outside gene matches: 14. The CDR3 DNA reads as TGCAGTGCCCCAGCTAGCGGAAGAGGTGGCGGGGAGCTGTTTTTT. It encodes CSAPASGRGGGELFF.

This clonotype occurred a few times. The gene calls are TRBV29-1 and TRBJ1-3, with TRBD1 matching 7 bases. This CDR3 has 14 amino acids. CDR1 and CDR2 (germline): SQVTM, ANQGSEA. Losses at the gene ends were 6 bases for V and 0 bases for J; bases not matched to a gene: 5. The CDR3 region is CSVGDSNSGNTIYF. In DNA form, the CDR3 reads TGCAGCGTGGGGGACAGCAACTCTGGAAACACCATATATTTT. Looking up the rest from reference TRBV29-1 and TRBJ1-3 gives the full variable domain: SAVISQKPSRDICQRGTSLTIQCQVDSQVTMMFWYRQQPGQSLTLIATANQGSEATYESGFVIDKFPISRPNLTFSTLTVSNMSPEDSSIYLCSVGDSNSGNTIYFGEGSWLTVV.

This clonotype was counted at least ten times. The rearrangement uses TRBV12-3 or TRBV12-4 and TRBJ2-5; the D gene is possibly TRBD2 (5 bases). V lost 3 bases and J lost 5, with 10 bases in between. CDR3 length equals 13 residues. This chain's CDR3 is CASSLRASETQYF. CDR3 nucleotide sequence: TGTGCCAGCAGTTTGCGGGCCAGTGAGACCCAGTACTTC.

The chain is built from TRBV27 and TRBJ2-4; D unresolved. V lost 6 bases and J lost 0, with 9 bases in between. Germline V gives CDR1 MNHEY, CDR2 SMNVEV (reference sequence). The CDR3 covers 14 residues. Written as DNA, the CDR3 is TGTGCCAGCAGCCTAACTATAGCCAAAAACATTCAGTACTTC. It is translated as CASSLTIAKNIQYF.

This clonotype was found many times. CDR3 in amino acids: CASSLRNTGELFF. As DNA, the CDR3 is TGTGCCAGCAGTTTGCGAAACACCGGGGAGCTGTTTTTT. The chain joins TRBV12-3 or TRBV12-4 to TRBJ2-2, with D hard to call. The CDR3 totals 13 residues. The ends were cut back, 3 bases at V and 2 bases at J, with 4 bases in the middle.

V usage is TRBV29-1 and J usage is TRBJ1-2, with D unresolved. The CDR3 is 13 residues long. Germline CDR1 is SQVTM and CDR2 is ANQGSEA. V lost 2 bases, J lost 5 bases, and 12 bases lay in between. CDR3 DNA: TGCAGCGTTGAAACGGGTCGCGGGTATGGCTACACCTTC. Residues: CSVETGRGYGYTF.

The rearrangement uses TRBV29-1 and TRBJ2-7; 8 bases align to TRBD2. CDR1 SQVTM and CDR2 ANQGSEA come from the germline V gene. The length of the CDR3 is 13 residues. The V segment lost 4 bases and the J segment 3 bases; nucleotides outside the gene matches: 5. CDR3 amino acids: CSVVVAGNYEQYF. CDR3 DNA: TGCAGCGTTGTGGTAGCGGGAAACTACGAGCAGTACTTC.